This entry describes one T cell receptor (beta chain). What it binds is unknown. Primers included in the PCR were 60 Vbeta and 13 Jbeta primers. Profiled with immunoSEQ multiplex PCR; TCRdb holds only in-frame clones, not every one. The table shows around 190,000 clones, with around 82% occurring only once. This cohort consisted of healthy bone marrow donors. The data stem from a study of cytomegalovirus exposure and HLA in healthy donors. Study information: Drawn from HLA-typed donors, about 82 million unique TCRs were held in an early data release.

Whole-study results and caveats: It emerged from a later analysis that several of the most significant clusters appeared to be linked to common viral pathogens.

This receptor was taken from a man in his forties or fifties in good health and CMV-seronegative. Material: PBMCs.

The CDR3 spells CASSPEVSGGETQYF. DNA of the CDR3: TGCGCCAGCAGCCCAGAGGTTAGCGGGGGGGAGACCCAGTACTTC. The rearrangement uses TRBV4-3 and TRBJ2-5, with TRBD2 matching over 10 bases. This CDR3 contains 15 residues. Germline V gene data show CDR1 as LGHNA and CDR2 as YSLEER. The junction had 7 bases not matched to a gene; V was cut back by 4 bases and J by 5 bases.